This T cell receptor beta chain was identified in a study of cytomegalovirus exposure and HLA in healthy donors. The assay was immunoSEQ multiplex PCR, and TCRdb's table has in-frame clones only and misses some. The sample lists approximately 230,000 clones, more than 75% occurring once. Concerning this clone itself: Its target is unknown.

Study-wide findings and caveats: Most observed TCR sequences were rare, whereas some public TCRs were detected in many donors. The study recorded 164 TCR beta chains that were cytomegalovirus-associated.

The donors were part of the approximately 130-subject validation cohort, which stood apart from the approximately 670-subject first cohort. The sample taken for sequencing was PBMCs. This sequence was found in a man between 18 and 29 years old in good health and CMV-seropositive.

This CDR3 reads CAPRRSDGYTF. CDR3 sequence (DNA): TGTGCCCCAAGGCGAAGTGACGGCTACACCTTC. The chain couples TRBV30 to TRBJ1-2; D gene uncertain. This CDR3 is 11 amino acids long. Germline V lookup: CDR1 GTSNPN, CDR2 SVGIG (reference sequence). Trimming removed 8 bases from V and 8 bases from J, with 15 bases in between.